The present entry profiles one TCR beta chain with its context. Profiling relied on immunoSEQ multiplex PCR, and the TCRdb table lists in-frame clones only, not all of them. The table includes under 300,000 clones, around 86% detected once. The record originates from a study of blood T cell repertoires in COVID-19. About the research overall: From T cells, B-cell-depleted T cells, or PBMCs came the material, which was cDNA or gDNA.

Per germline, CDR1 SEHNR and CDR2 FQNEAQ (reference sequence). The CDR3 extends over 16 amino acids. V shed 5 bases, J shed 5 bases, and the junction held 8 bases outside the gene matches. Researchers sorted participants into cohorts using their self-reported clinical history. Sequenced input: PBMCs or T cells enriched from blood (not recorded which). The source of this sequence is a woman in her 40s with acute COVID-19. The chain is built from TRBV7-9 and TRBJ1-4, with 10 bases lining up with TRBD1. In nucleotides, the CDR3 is TGTGCCAGCAGCCTCGGGACAGGGGCCGGAAATGAAAAACTGTTTTTT. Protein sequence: CASSLGTGAGNEKLFF.